A single sample gave rise to the 15 T cell receptor beta chains below, sequenced in a study of read filtering for tumor transcriptome and immune sequencing. From about 400 ng of RNA, a library with molecular barcoded alpha/delta and beta/gamma adaptors was made. TCRdb analysed the reads with MiXCR anew, one entry per CDR3 protein. The repertoire holds about 48,000 distinct CDR3 sequences, with roughly a fifth as singletons. Sequencing input: a population of CD138-negative cells sorted from bone marrow. The receptor source for this set is a donor older than 35 with multiple myeloma.

V usage is TRBV19 and J usage is TRBJ2-4, with D tentatively TRBD2 (7 bases). The V gene's germline CDR1 is LNHDA and CDR2 SQIVND (reference sequence). V was trimmed by 4 bases and J by 2 bases, leaving 18 bases between them. This CDR3 contains 17 residues. The CDR3 region is CASSTRGARGSKNIQYF. CDR3 in DNA: TGTGCCAGTAGTACCCGGGGGGCGCGGGGGTCCAAAAACATTCAGTACTTC.

This clonotype was counted between two and nine times. CDR3 in DNA: TGTGCCAGCAGCCAGGGACAGGGATATCAGCCCCAGCATTTT. As protein: CASSQGQGYQPQHF. The chain uses TRBV9 and TRBJ1-5; 9 nucleotides align to TRBD1. Germline assignment: CDR1 SGDLS and CDR2 YYNGEE. The CDR3 is 14 amino acids. Trimming took 4 bases from V and 5 from J; bases not matched to a gene: 4.

A word on this clonotype: Just one base apart from a much larger clone, this may be a read error. This chain links TRBV5-1 with TRBJ1-5; tentative D call: TRBD1 (5 bases). There are 15 residues in the CDR3. From germline, CDR1 is SGHRS and CDR2 YFSETQ. Trimming removed 7 bases from V and 0 bases from J, with 14 bases in between. The CDR3: CASGRDGDSNQPQHF. CDR3 DNA: TGCGCCAGCGGCCGGGACGGGGATAGCAATCAGCCCCAGCATTTT.

This clonotype appeared many times. The chain couples TRBV7-8 to TRBJ1-2; D not resolved. V was shortened by 5 bases and J by 2 bases, with 18 bases between the two germline ends. From germline, CDR1 is SGHVS and CDR2 FQNEAQ. The CDR3 covers 16 residues. For the CDR3, the DNA is TGTGCCAGCAGCCCACCCCTCCCCCCAGTCAACTATGGCTACACCTTC. It translates to CASSPPLPPVNYGYTF.

This clonotype has at least ten counts. The genes are TRBV6-2 or TRBV6-3 and TRBJ2-1; D may be TRBD1 (5 bases). The ends were cut back, 5 bases at V and 5 bases at J, with 16 bases in the middle. The CDR3 has 15 amino acids. The germline V gene encodes CDR1 MNHEY and CDR2 SVGEGT. DNA of the CDR3: TGTGCCAGCAGTCCCAGGGTTCTAGTCAACAATGAGCAGTTCTTC. Residues: CASSPRVLVNNEQFF.

This clonotype was picked up many times. The V call is TRBV7-3, the J call TRBJ1-1; 7 nucleotides align to TRBD1. The CDR3 runs 17 residues. In germline, CDR1 is SGHTA, CDR2 FQGTGA. V shed 2 bases and J 0 bases; nucleotides not matched to a gene: 9. The CDR3 region has the DNA TGTGCCAGCAGCTTATCCCCAGACAGGGCCCTGAACACTGAAGCTTTCTTT. This translates into CASSLSPDRALNTEAFF.

Many counts were recorded for this clonotype. The V gene is TRBV4-1, the J gene TRBJ2-2; unclear D gene. Germline CDR1 MGHRA, CDR2 YSYEKL. This CDR3 has 20 residues. V gave up 1 base and J gave up 0 bases, with 21 bases separating them. The CDR3 DNA reads as TGCGCCAGCAGCCAAGGGCCCCTTAGGGCACAATCAGCGAACACCGGGGAGCTGTTTTTT. It is translated as CASSQGPLRAQSANTGELFF.

Ten or more counts support this clonotype. CDR3 region: CASSSLGTNTEAFF. The CDR3, as DNA: TGTGCCAGCAGCTCCCTTGGGACGAACACTGAAGCTTTCTTT. This chain uses TRBV7-2 with TRBJ1-1; maybe TRBD1 (5 bases). The CDR3 length is 14 residues. Germline V gene lookup returns CDR1 SGHTA and CDR2 FQGNSA. V was shortened by 4 bases and J by 1 base, with 10 bases between the two germline ends.

This clonotype was picked up many times. The J gene is TRBJ1-1, the V gene TRBV7-9, with a possible D match to TRBD1 (5 bases). The CDR3 is 16 amino acids. V was trimmed by 5 bases and J by 4 bases, leaving 20 bases between them. Germline V gene data show CDR1 as SEHNR and CDR2 as FQNEAQ (reference sequence). The CDR3 loop is CASSTQGPQRGTEAFF. The DNA of the CDR3 is TGTGCCAGCAGCACTCAGGGCCCCCAAAGAGGCACTGAAGCTTTCTTT.

This clonotype was found many times. Here the CDR3 reads CASSPGRGGDFAAIGRFADTQYF. CDR3 DNA sequence: TGTGCCAGCAGCCCGGGCCGGGGTGGGGACTTCGCGGCAATTGGGCGGTTTGCAGATACGCAGTATTTT. V is TRBV12-3 or TRBV12-4 and J is TRBJ2-3, with D tentatively TRBD2 (6 bases). Trimming removed 6 bases from V and 4 bases from J, with 41 bases in between. The CDR3 is made up of 23 amino acids.

Ten or more counts support this clonotype. The chain employs TRBV6-6 and TRBJ1-3; a possible D gene is TRBD1 (6 bases). V was pared by 2 bases and J by 0 bases, with 14 bases between. Germline V gene lookup returns CDR1 MNHNY and CDR2 SVGAGI (reference sequence). The CDR3 contains 17 residues. CDR3 sequence: CASSYGGSPSSGNTIYF. The CDR3, as DNA: TGTGCCAGCAGTTACGGGGGCAGCCCATCCTCTGGAAACACCATATATTTT.

This clonotype was picked up many times. This chain uses TRBV6-2 or TRBV6-3 with TRBJ2-3; 9 bases match TRBD2. The CDR3 loop spans 15 amino acids. V trimming: 6 bases; J trimming: 5 bases; junction bases outside the gene matches: 9. Germline assignment: CDR1 MNHEY and CDR2 SVGEGT. CDR3 region: CASRTAGGPGDTQYF. CDR3 in DNA: TGTGCCAGCAGGACGGCGGGAGGGCCCGGAGATACGCAGTATTTT.

Concerning this clonotype: A clone one base away is much larger, so this may be a read error. V usage is TRBV4-2 and J usage is TRBJ2-2, with TRBD1 matching 8 bases. Per germline, CDR1 LGHNA and CDR2 YNFKEQ. The CDR3 runs 17 residues. The CDR3 here is CASGQGRTGRNTGELFF. CDR3 bases: TGTGCCAGCGGCCAGGGGAGGACAGGGCGGAACACCGGGGAGCTGTTTTTT.

To note about this clonotype: A read error may account for a junction end that differs from germline. The chain is built from TRBV19 and TRBJ2-2; 12 positions agree with TRBD2. Germline CDR1 reads LNHDA; CDR2 reads SQIVND (reference sequence). The CDR3 is 16 amino acids. CDR3 sequence: CVSSPTSGSGAGELFF. The CDR3 bases are TGTGTCAGTAGCCCGACTAGCGGGAGTGGGGCCGGGGAGCTGTTTTTT. Full variable domain (remainder filled in from reference TRBV19 and TRBJ2-2): DGGITQSPKYLFRKEGQNVTLSCEQNLNHDAMYWYRQDPGQGLRLIYYSQIVNDFQKGDIAEGYSVSREKKESFPLTVTSAQKNPTAFYLCVSSPTSGSGAGELFFGEGSRLTVL.

This clonotype was seen many times. Written as DNA, the CDR3 is TGTGCCAGCAGACCCAGGACTAGCAAGTACGAGCAGTACTTC. As protein: CASRPRTSKYEQYF. The chain carries TRBV3-1 and TRBJ2-7; 8 nucleotides agree with TRBD2. Germline loops: CDR1 LGHDT, CDR2 YNNKEL (reference sequence). The CDR3 sequence is 14 residues long. V lost 6 bases, J lost 4 bases, and 8 bases stayed unmatched.